The 20 T cell receptor beta chains given below trace back to one sample, sequenced in a study of regulatory T cells in long-lasting Graves disease. CDR3-region Arm-PCR and iRepertoire HTBI primers produced the TCR beta libraries. TCRdb ran MiXCR on the multiplex PCR reads and lists one entry per CDR3 protein. The table records around 480,000 distinct CDR3 sequences, around 16% of them present only once. The sample's time point: newly diagnosed GD, antithyroid drugs for less than 3 months. PBMC RNA served as the TCR library source. These same records also appear under a second study, on T cells in Graves' hyperthyroidism and ophthalmopathy.

The sample consisted of peripheral blood mononuclear cells (PBMCs), taken at new diagnosis, from a patient treated with antithyroid drugs. The receptors here all came from a man between 40 and 49 years old with Graves disease.

V is TRBV5-1 and J is TRBJ1-1, with 7 bases that match TRBD1. The CDR3 contains 14 residues. Germline trimming cut 4 bases from V and 4 bases from J; bases unmatched to any gene: 7. Germline lookup yields CDR1 SGHRS and CDR2 YFSETQ. CDR3 sequence: CASSVQGFGTEAFF. The CDR3, as DNA: TGCGCCAGCAGCGTACAGGGGTTTGGCACTGAAGCTTTCTTT.

The rearrangement links TRBV5-4 to TRBJ1-1; no clear D. The CDR3 contains 15 residues. Trimming cost V 9 bases and J 0 bases, with 18 bases left between them. Germline CDR1 reads SGHNT; CDR2 reads YYREEE (reference sequence). CDR3 sequence: CATSTSIQLNTEAFF. As DNA, the CDR3 is TGTGCCACTTCTACCAGCATACAGTTGAACACTGAAGCTTTCTTT.

This clonotype was observed many times. V gene TRBV3-1 combines with J gene TRBJ2-3, with D perhaps TRBD1 (7 bases). Germline values: CDR1 LGHDT, CDR2 YNNKEL (reference sequence). This CDR3 spans 17 amino acids. V lost 0 bases to trimming and J lost 0 bases, with 13 bases between them. The CDR3: CASSQDIRGTSTDTQYF. The CDR3 nucleotides read TGTGCCAGCAGCCAAGACATCAGGGGGACTAGCACAGATACGCAGTATTTT.

The table lists this clonotype with many counts. This chain uses TRBV28 with TRBJ1-2; 8 bases map to TRBD1. J lost 4 bases, V lost 7 bases, and 2 bases had no gene match. The V gene's germline CDR1 is MDHEN and CDR2 SYDVKM. The CDR3 is made up of 12 amino acids. The CDR3 region has the DNA TGTGCCAGCAACGACAGGGGCTATGGCTACACCTTC. This codes for CASNDRGYGYTF.

The chain links TRBV29-1 to TRBJ1-3, with 10 bases lining up with TRBD1. Trimming took 7 bases from V and 8 from J; bases not matched to a gene: 8. The CDR3 totals 13 residues. Germline CDR1 and CDR2: SQVTM and ANQGSEA. The DNA for the CDR3 is TGCAGCGCCTCAGACAGGGGGCGGGACACCATATATTTT. Its protein product is CSASDRGRDTIYF.

This chain connects TRBV5-4 to TRBJ1-1; possibly TRBD1 for D (5 bases). Germline CDR1 is SGHNT and CDR2 is YYREEE (reference sequence). The CDR3 extends over 14 amino acids. The ends were cut back, 0 bases at V and 3 bases at J, with 9 bases in the middle. CDR3 region: CASSLDRLHTEAFF. In DNA form, the CDR3 reads TGTGCCAGCAGCTTGGACAGGCTGCACACTGAAGCTTTCTTT.

This clonotype was seen many times. The J gene is TRBJ2-3, the V gene TRBV27; 7 bases map to TRBD2. Germline values: CDR1 MNHEY, CDR2 SMNVEV (reference sequence). This CDR3 has 15 residues. Germline trimming cut 4 bases from V and 5 bases from J; bases unmatched to any gene: 9. CDR3 residues: CASSSKREEKDTQYF. The CDR3 DNA reads as TGTGCCAGCAGTTCAAAGCGGGAAGAAAAAGATACGCAGTATTTT.

As concerns this clonotype: A read error may explain this, as a much larger clone is one base away. CDR3 bases: TGTGCCAGCAGCTTTCGTGCTCCGGACAGATCCTACGAGCAGTACTTC. Amino acids: CASSFRAPDRSYEQYF. The V and J genes are TRBV5-6 and TRBJ2-7, with a possible D match to TRBD1 (6 bases). There are 16 residues in the CDR3. The V gene lost 2 bases and the J gene lost 1 base, with 16 bases spanning the gap. The germline V gene encodes CDR1 SGHDT and CDR2 YYEEEE.

This clonotype was seen at least ten times. V gene TRBV12-3 or TRBV12-4 combines with J gene TRBJ1-1, with no clear D. Trimming shortened V by 6 bases and J by 0 bases, and 11 bases separated the two germline ends. The CDR3 extends over 14 amino acids. The CDR3 DNA is TGTGCCAGCAGGTATATATCAGTGAACACTGAAGCTTTCTTT. Encoded protein: CASRYISVNTEAFF.

At least ten counts were recorded for this clonotype. The chain couples TRBV28 to TRBJ2-1; TRBD2 is a possible D gene (6 bases). This CDR3 has 13 residues. Germline CDR1 and CDR2: MDHEN and SYDVKM. Trimming shortened V by 7 bases and J by 7 bases, and 14 bases separated the two germline ends. The CDR3 DNA sequence: TGTGCCAGCATACCGGGAGATTCAAATGAGCAGTTCTTC. Amino acids: CASIPGDSNEQFF.

The CDR3 loop is CATSDFPDSSYNEQFF. CDR3 coding DNA: TGTGCCACCAGTGATTTCCCGGATAGCTCCTACAATGAGCAGTTCTTC. The gene calls are TRBV24-1 and TRBJ2-1, with no clear D. Germline V gives CDR1 KGHDR, CDR2 SFDVKD. V lost 1 base, J lost 0 bases, and 9 bases lay in between. CDR3 length: 16 residues.

In its sample, this clonotype was seen a few times. The gene calls are TRBV5-5 and TRBJ2-7, with 9 bases that match TRBD1. Germline V CDR1 and CDR2: SGHKS, YYEKEE (reference sequence). CDR3 size: 15 residues. V lost 4 bases to trimming and J lost 0 bases; unmatched junction nucleotides: 5. DNA for the CDR3: TGTGCCAGCAGCCGACAGGGGGGTACCTCCTACGAGCAGTACTTC. Translating gives CASSRQGGTSYEQYF.

This clonotype was seen ten or more times. The chain employs TRBV5-1 and TRBJ2-2; 14 bases are a match to TRBD2. Germline CDR1 and CDR2: SGHRS and YFSETQ. The CDR3 loop spans 17 amino acids. J lost 7 bases, V lost 3 bases, and 8 bases had no gene match. The CDR3 here is CASSSEPGLAGDGELFF. DNA for the CDR3: TGCGCCAGCAGCTCCGAGCCGGGACTAGCGGGAGACGGGGAGCTGTTTTTT.

This clonotype came up a few times. The V and J genes are TRBV14 and TRBJ2-1; the match to TRBD1 covers 10 bases. With V trimmed by 6 bases and J by 4 bases, 6 bases remained unmatched. CDR1 SGHDN and CDR2 FVKESK come from the germline V gene. The CDR3 runs 15 residues. The CDR3 reads CASSGTGVEYNEQFF. The CDR3 DNA reads as TGTGCCAGCAGTGGGACAGGGGTAGAGTACAATGAGCAGTTCTTC.

The CDR3 loop is CASSLAHSSYNEQFF. The CDR3 DNA reads TGTGCCAGCAGTCTAGCGCATAGCTCCTACAATGAGCAGTTCTTC. V is TRBV2 and J is TRBJ2-1; the D gene is possibly TRBD2 (6 bases). CDR1 is SNHLY, CDR2 FYNNEI, per germline. The ends were cut back, 5 bases at V and 0 bases at J, with 11 bases in the middle. This CDR3 comprises 15 residues.

Remarks on this clonotype: This sequence is one base from a far larger clone and is likely a read error. The chain combines TRBV28 with TRBJ2-3; the match to TRBD1 covers 12 bases. The CDR3 is made up of 15 amino acids. Germline V gene lookup returns CDR1 MDHEN and CDR2 SYDVKM. This CDR3 is CASSFRDRGPGEQHF. CDR3 DNA: TGTGCCAGCAGTTTCCGGGACAGGGGGCCGGGCGAGCAGCACTTC.

The rearrangement links TRBV6-1 to TRBJ2-1; 8 bases are a match to TRBD2. This CDR3 is built from 15 residues. Germline lookup yields CDR1 MNHNS and CDR2 SASEGT. V dropped 4 bases and J dropped 9; count of bases not matched to a gene: 11. CDR3 DNA sequence: TGTGCCAGCAGTGTCGGGACTAGGGAAGGGGGTGAGCAGTTCTTC. Protein: CASSVGTREGGEQFF.

At least ten counts were recorded for this clonotype. The rearrangement joins TRBV6-2 or TRBV6-3 to TRBJ1-1; D is unclear. The CDR3 spans 13 residues. Trimming removed 6 bases from V and 0 bases from J, with 8 bases in between. Per the germline V gene, CDR1 is MNHEY and CDR2 is SVGEGT. The CDR3 reads CASRSILNTEAFF. CDR3 bases: TGTGCCAGCAGGTCCATACTGAACACTGAAGCTTTCTTT.

This clonotype has only one observation. Possible read error: a much larger clone is one base away. V gene TRBV20-1 combines with J gene TRBJ1-1, with D maybe TRBD1 (5 bases). This CDR3 region has 13 residues. V lost 6 bases to trimming and J lost 4 bases, with 15 bases between them. Germline-derived CDR1 and CDR2 are DFQATT and SNEGSKA (reference sequence). CDR3 coding DNA: TGCAGTGCCCCTATCAGTGGGGGCACTGAAGCTTTCTTT. Its translation is CSAPISGGTEAFF.

This clonotype was picked up a small number of times. The chain employs TRBV24-1 and TRBJ2-1, with 10 nucleotides matching TRBD1. Germline values: CDR1 KGHDR, CDR2 SFDVKD. With 4 bases clipped from V and 1 base from J, the junction kept 15 bases outside the gene matches. This CDR3 spans 20 amino acids. The CDR3 DNA is TGTGCCACCAGTGAACCTCCGGGACAGGGGAAGGATCAGTCCTACAATGAGCAGTTCTTC. Translated: CATSEPPGQGKDQSYNEQFF.